This T cell receptor beta chain was captured by sequencing in a study of T cell responses to AZD1222 COVID-19 vaccine. Study conclusions and caveats: CD4 TCRs covered the whole spike, strongest at regions 160-218 and 743-854. Donors in the cohort were predominantly white British and more often female, and clonal diversity was possibly underestimated.

Recipients boosted at about 4 weeks or about 12 weeks are pooled. The J segment lost 7 bases and the V segment lost 6 bases, leaving 10 bases of the junction unmatched. The length of the CDR3 is 15 residues. Germline CDR1 and CDR2: SGHAT and FQNNGV. TCRdb's table, derived via immunoSEQ multiplex PCR, lists solely in-frame clones and lacks some. There are around 100,000 clones in the sample; roughly 86% occur only once, and about 9.4% lies in the top ten. To note about this clone: Its cognate antigen is unknown.

The clonotype comes from an adult who received the AZD1222 COVID-19 vaccine. Source: peripheral blood, taken 28 days after the second AZD1222 dose. This chain joins TRBV11-2 and TRBJ2-2; 8 nucleotides match TRBD1. CDR3: CASRDDQGAHGELFF. In DNA, the CDR3 is TGTGCCAGCAGGGACGACCAGGGGGCGCACGGGGAGCTGTTTTTT.